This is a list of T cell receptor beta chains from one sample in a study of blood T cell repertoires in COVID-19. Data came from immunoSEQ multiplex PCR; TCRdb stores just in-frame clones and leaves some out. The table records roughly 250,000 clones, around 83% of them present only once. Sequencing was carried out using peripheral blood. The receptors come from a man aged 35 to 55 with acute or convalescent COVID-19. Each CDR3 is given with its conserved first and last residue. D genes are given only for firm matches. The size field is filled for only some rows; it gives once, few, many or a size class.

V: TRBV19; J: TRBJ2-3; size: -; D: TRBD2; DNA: TGTGCCAGTAATGGAGGACTAGCGGGGGCGGGCGATACGCAGTATTTT; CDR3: CASNGGLAGAGDTQYF
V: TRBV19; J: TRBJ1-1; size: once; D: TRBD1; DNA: TGTGCCAGTAGTCAGGGACAGGGCTCTGAAGCTTTCTTT; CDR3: CASSQGQGSEAFF
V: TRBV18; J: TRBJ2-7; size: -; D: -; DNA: TGTGCCAGCTCACCCTCACAGTACTACGAGCAGTACTTC; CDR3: CASSPSQYYEQYF
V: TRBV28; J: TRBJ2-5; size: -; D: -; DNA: TGTGCCAGCAGTTTATTGTCGGATAGCGGATTCCAAGAGACCCAGTACTTC; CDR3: CASSLLSDSGFQETQYF
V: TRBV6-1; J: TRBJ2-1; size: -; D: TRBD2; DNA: TGTGCCAGCAGTGAACTAAGCGGGGGCCTTGATGAGCAGTTCTTC; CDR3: CASSELSGGLDEQFF
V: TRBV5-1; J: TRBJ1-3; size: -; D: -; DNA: TGCGCCAGCAGCTTGTTCCGGGGATCCGGAAACACCATATATTTT; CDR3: CASSLFRGSGNTIYF
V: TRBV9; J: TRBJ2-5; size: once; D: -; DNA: TGTGCCAGCAGCGTAGCTAGCCTACTACAAGAGACCCAGTACTTC; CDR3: CASSVASLLQETQYF
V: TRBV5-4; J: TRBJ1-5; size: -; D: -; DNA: TGTGCCAGCAGCCCCGGCCCAGGTCAGCCCCAGCATTTT; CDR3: CASSPGPGQPQHF
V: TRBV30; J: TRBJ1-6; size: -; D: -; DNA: TGTGCCTGGAGTGTAGGAGGGGCCTTCTATAATTCACCCCTCCACTTT; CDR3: CAWSVGGAFYNSPLHF
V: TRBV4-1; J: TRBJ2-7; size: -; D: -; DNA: TGCGCCAGCAGACAAGAAGATACATCCCTCTACGAGCAGTACTTC; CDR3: CASRQEDTSLYEQYF
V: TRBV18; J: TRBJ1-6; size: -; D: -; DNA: TGTGCCAGCTCACCACAGGGGTGGAATTCACCCCTCCACTTT; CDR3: CASSPQGWNSPLHF
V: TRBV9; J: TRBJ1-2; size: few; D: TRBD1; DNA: TGTGCCAGCAGCCCCCGAGGAACGACAGGGACCTATGGCTACACCTTC; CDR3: CASSPRGTTGTYGYTF
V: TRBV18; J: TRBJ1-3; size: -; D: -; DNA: TGTGCCAGCTCACCACTCAGGGGCTCCCAGGGGAAAGGAAACACCATATATTTT; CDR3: CASSPLRGSQGKGNTIYF